These T cell receptor beta chains were read from a single sample in a study of shared clonotypes between healthy human individuals. This table comes from immunoSEQ multiplex PCR, and its TCRdb copy is limited to in-frame clones, with some not included. The sample consists of around 2.1 million clones, about 93% of them appearing once. Sequencing was carried out using naive CD8+ T cells from PBMCs. These receptors were taken from a man between 18 and 35 years old in good health. Some clones in this sample may be carry-over from other donors' samples. Each CDR3 is given with its conserved first and last residue. The D gene is left open where the match is weak. The size field is filled for only some rows; it gives once, few, many or a size class.

clone size	J gene	V gene	D gene	CDR3 DNA	CDR3 protein
few	TRBJ2-7	TRBV2	NA	TGTGCCACCCGAGGCTACGAGCAGTACTTC	CATRGYEQYF
NA	TRBJ2-1	TRBV21-1	NA	TGTGCCAGCAGCAAAGTGCGACTAGCGGGAGTGCATGAGCAGTTCTTC	CASSKVRLAGVHEQFF
few	TRBJ2-1	TRBV9	NA	TGTGCCAGCAGCGTAGATGGAGGTCATCATGAGCAGTTCTTC	CASSVDGGHHEQFF
NA	TRBJ2-7	TRBV9	TRBD2	TGTGCCAGCAGCGTGGCTGGGAGCGGGAGTCCCGAGCAGTACTTC	CASSVAGSGSPEQYF
NA	TRBJ2-7	TRBV9	NA	TGTGCCAGCAGCGTGAGACCTTACTACGAGCAGTACTTC	CASSVRPYYEQYF
NA	TRBJ2-1	TRBV9	TRBD1	TGTGCCAGCAGCGTAGAAGGGGGCGGGTACAATGAGCAGTTCTTC	CASSVEGGGYNEQFF
NA	TRBJ2-4	TRBV4-3	NA	TGCGCCAGCAGCCAAGATTCGGACTACCGAGCCAAAAACATTCAGTACTTC	CASSQDSDYRAKNIQYF
NA	TRBJ2-7	TRBV7-2	TRBD2	TGTGCCAGCAGCTTAGTTACTAGCGGATCCTACGAGCAGTACTTC	CASSLVTSGSYEQYF
NA	TRBJ2-1	TRBV29-1	TRBD2	TGCAGCGTTGAAACTAGCGGCCATAATGAGCAGTTCTTC	CSVETSGHNEQFF
NA	TRBJ2-1	TRBV11-2	TRBD2	TGTGCCAGCAGCGGGCCGGGGACTAGCGGGAGTCCTGGGGATGAGCAGTTCTTC	CASSGPGTSGSPGDEQFF
NA	TRBJ1-1	TRBV27	TRBD1	TGTGCCAGCAGACCTGATCAAACAGGGGTTCGGGGCACTGAAGCTTTCTTT	CASRPDQTGVRGTEAFF
NA	TRBJ2-5	TRBV13	NA	TGTGCCAGCAGCACCCCGGACAGAGTCCAAGAGACCCAGTACTTC	CASSTPDRVQETQYF
NA	TRBJ2-7	TRBV19	TRBD2	TGTGCCAGTAAAATGGGCGCTAGCGGGAGCTACGAGCAGTACTTC	CASKMGASGSYEQYF
NA	TRBJ2-7	TRBV30	NA	TGTGCCTGGAGTTCCTTAAGACTGGGACCCTACGAGCAGTACTTC	CAWSSLRLGPYEQYF
NA	TRBJ2-7	TRBV30	TRBD2	TGTGCCTGGAGTATAGGCGGGGGCTACGAGCAGTACTTC	CAWSIGGGYEQYF
NA	TRBJ2-7	TRBV27	NA	TGTGCCAGCGGCCATGAGGGGGAGCAGTACTTC	CASGHEGEQYF
NA	TRBJ1-2	TRBV28	TRBD1	TGTGCCAGCAGTCACCCTACAGGGGGCAGAGGCTACACCTTC	CASSHPTGGRGYTF
NA	TRBJ1-5	TRBV29-1	TRBD1	TGCGGAATCGGACAGGGAAATCAGCCCCAGCATTTT	CGIGQGNQPQHF
NA	TRBJ1-1	TRBV2	NA	TGTGCCAGCAGTGAAGGGGGGTTGAACACTGAAGCTTTCTTT	CASSEGGLNTEAFF
NA	TRBJ2-7	TRBV19	TRBD2	TGTGCCAGTAGCCCGACGCGGGGGGGAGGCTCCGAGCAGTACTTC	CASSPTRGGGSEQYF
NA	TRBJ1-4	TRBV18	NA	TGTGCCAGCTCACCCGGACGGAGCTTAAATGAAAAACTGTTTTTT	CASSPGRSLNEKLFF
NA	TRBJ1-4	TRBV9	TRBD1	TGTGCCAGCAGCGTAGGGACAGGGACTCATGAAAAACTGTTTTTT	CASSVGTGTHEKLFF
NA	TRBJ2-1	TRBV5-6	NA	TGTGCCAGCAGCTTAATACAGGGCGCTGGGAAGGATGAGCAGTTCTTC	CASSLIQGAGKDEQFF
NA	TRBJ1-2	TRBV29-1	TRBD1	TGCAGCGTGGACAGGGGTGTCTATGGCTACACCTTC	CSVDRGVYGYTF
NA	TRBJ1-1	TRBV27	NA	TGTGCCACCAAGGGGTTCCTTAATTCTGAAGCTTTCTTT	CATKGFLNSEAFF
NA	TRBJ2-1	TRBV9	NA	TGTGCCAGCAGCCATTCAAGGAATGAGCAGTTCTTC	CASSHSRNEQFF
NA	TRBJ2-3	TRBV11-2	NA	TGTGCCAGCAGCTTAGTGGGCGGCTTCGGGGCAGATACGCAGTATTTT	CASSLVGGFGADTQYF
NA	TRBJ1-2	TRBV5-3	NA	TGTGCCAGAAGCTTCTACCCCGACAGGCCCCAGGGCCCACCATATGGCTACACCTTC	CARSFYPDRPQGPPYGYTF
NA	TRBJ1-1	TRBV9	NA	TGTGCCAGCAGCTACGGCGGAAACACTGAAGCTTTCTTT	CASSYGGNTEAFF
NA	TRBJ2-5	TRBV5-6	NA	TGTGCCAGCAACGCTGCGGGGAAAGAGACCCAGTACTTC	CASNAAGKETQYF
NA	TRBJ2-1	TRBV11-2	TRBD2	TGTGCCAGCAGCTTACGACTAGCGGGATACTCCTACAATGAGCAGTTCTTC	CASSLRLAGYSYNEQFF
once	TRBJ1-5	TRBV4-2	TRBD1	TGTGCCAGCAGCCAAACCCTGATGGACAGGGGACATCAGCCCCAGCATTTT	CASSQTLMDRGHQPQHF
NA	TRBJ1-5	TRBV28	NA	TGTGCCAGCGGTTGGGGGAATAGCAATCAGCCCCAGCATTTT	CASGWGNSNQPQHF
NA	TRBJ2-7	TRBV27	TRBD2	TGTGCCAGCAGTTTGGTAGCGGGAGGGCACGGCGAGCAGTACTTC	CASSLVAGGHGEQYF
NA	TRBJ2-2	TRBV7-9	NA	TGTGCCAGCAGCACACGACCCGACCCCACCGGGGAGCTGTTTTTT	CASSTRPDPTGELFF
NA	TRBJ2-1	TRBV2	NA	TGTGCCAGCAGCGGAACCTACAATGAGCAGTTCTTC	CASSGTYNEQFF
NA	TRBJ2-1	TRBV5-4	NA	TGTGCCAGCAGCTTGCTCCCGGGAGTCAACAATGAGCAGTTCTTC	CASSLLPGVNNEQFF
NA	TRBJ2-3	TRBV27	TRBD2	TGTGCCAGCAGTTTAATTCTAGCGGACACAGATACGCAGTATTTT	CASSLILADTDTQYF
NA	TRBJ1-4	TRBV7-9	NA	TGTGCCAGCAGCTTACCCGGGCTAAGCACTAATGAAAAACTGTTTTTT	CASSLPGLSTNEKLFF
NA	TRBJ2-3	TRBV28	TRBD2	TGTGCCAGCAGTTCAATAAGGAGACTAGCGGGAGGGCCTATGTATTTT	CASSSIRRLAGGPMYF
NA	TRBJ2-5	TRBV28	NA	TGTGCCAGCAGCCAGGACAGGGAGGGAAGCGAGACCCAGTACTTC	CASSQDREGSETQYF
NA	TRBJ2-5	TRBV29-1	TRBD1	TGCAGCGTGATACAGGGGCGTCGGGAGACCCAGTACTTC	CSVIQGRRETQYF
NA	TRBJ2-1	TRBV27	TRBD2	TGTGCCAGCAGTCCTCAGCGGGAGGATGGGTCCTACAATGAGCAGTTCTTC	CASSPQREDGSYNEQFF
NA	TRBJ2-6	TRBV14	NA	TGTGCCAGCAGCCAAGGTCCGGGGGTGCCCCTCTCTGGGGCCAACGTCCTGACTTTC	CASSQGPGVPLSGANVLTF
NA	TRBJ2-1	TRBV5-6	NA	TGTGCCAGCAGCTTGTCTCTGGGGAAAGGTGAGCAGTTCTTC	CASSLSLGKGEQFF
NA	TRBJ2-6	TRBV7-9	NA	TGTGCCAGCAGCGGCACATGGTCTGGGGCCAACGTCCTGACTTTC	CASSGTWSGANVLTF
NA	TRBJ1-2	TRBV6-5	NA	TGTGCCAGCACCCCCGGCCGTCTGGGAAGCTATGGCTACACCTTC	CASTPGRLGSYGYTF